The clone carrying this TCR beta chain was seen a few times. The sample is drawn from a study of blood T cell repertoires in COVID-19. This CDR3 is 15 amino acids long. With V trimmed by 4 bases and J by 3 bases, 5 bases remained unmatched. Germline CDR1 and CDR2: SGDLS and YYNGEE. Repertoires were generated with immunoSEQ multiplex PCR, while TCRdb's copy carries only in-frame clones and drops some. The table lists about 240,000 clones, more than 75% of them singletons. The genes are TRBV9 and TRBJ2-5; 11 bases match TRBD1. What was sequenced was peripheral blood. The receptor was isolated from a woman aged 55 to 70 with active or convalescent COVID-19. In DNA form, the CDR3 reads TGTGCCAGCAGCCTTCGGACAGGGGGCGAAGAGACCCAGTACTTC. This codes for CASSLRTGGEETQYF. The whole variable domain, remainder taken from reference TRBV9 and TRBJ2-5, is DSGVTQTPKHLITATGQRVTLRCSPRSGDLSVYWYQQSLDQGLQFLIQYYNGEERAKGNILERFSAQQFPDLHSELNLSSLELGDSALYFCASSLRTGGEETQYFGPGTRLLVL.